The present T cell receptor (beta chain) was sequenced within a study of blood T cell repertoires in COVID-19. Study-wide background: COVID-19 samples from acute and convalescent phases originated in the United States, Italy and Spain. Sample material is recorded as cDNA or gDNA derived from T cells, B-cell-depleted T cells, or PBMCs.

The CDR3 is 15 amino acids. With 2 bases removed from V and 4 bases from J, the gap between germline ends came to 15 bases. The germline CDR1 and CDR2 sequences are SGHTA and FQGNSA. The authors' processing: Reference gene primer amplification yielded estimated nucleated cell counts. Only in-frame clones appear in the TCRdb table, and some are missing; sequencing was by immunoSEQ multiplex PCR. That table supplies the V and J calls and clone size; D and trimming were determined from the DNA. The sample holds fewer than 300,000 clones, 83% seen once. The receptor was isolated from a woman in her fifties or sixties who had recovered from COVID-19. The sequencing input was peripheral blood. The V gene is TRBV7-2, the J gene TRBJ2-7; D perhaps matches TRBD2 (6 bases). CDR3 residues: CASSLQAVEGYEQYF. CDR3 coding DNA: TGTGCCAGCAGCTTACAAGCGGTGGAGGGTTACGAGCAGTACTTC.